This is a list of T cell receptor beta chains from one sample in a study of shared clonotypes between healthy human individuals. Some clones are missing from TCRdb's copy, which holds only in-frame ones; the method was immunoSEQ multiplex PCR. The sample consists of around 2.5 million clones, roughly 93% of them appearing once. What was sequenced was naive CD4+ T cells from PBMCs. The source of these receptors is a man younger than 30 in good health. Some clones in this sample may be carry-over from other donors' samples. CDR3s include the opening cysteine and the closing phenylalanine or tryptophan. A D gene is named only where the DNA matches it firmly. Expanded clones are given a class, and other clones once, few, many or no size at all.

d_call: -
v_call: TRBV19
clone_size: few
j_call: TRBJ1-1
cdr3_aa: CATGDPAMNTEAFF
cdr3_nt: TGTGCCACCGGCGATCCGGCGATGAACACTGAAGCTTTCTTT

d_call: -
v_call: TRBV5-1
clone_size: -
j_call: TRBJ1-5
cdr3_aa: CASSLLGDSNQPQHF
cdr3_nt: TGCGCCAGCAGCTTGCTCGGAGATAGCAATCAGCCCCAGCATTTT

d_call: -
v_call: TRBV28
clone_size: -
j_call: TRBJ2-7
cdr3_aa: CASTWTRGSYEQYF
cdr3_nt: TGTGCCAGCACCTGGACCAGGGGCTCCTACGAGCAGTACTTC

d_call: -
v_call: TRBV10-3
clone_size: -
j_call: TRBJ1-2
cdr3_aa: CATHSGTQTDYTF
cdr3_nt: TGTGCCACGCACTCCGGGACTCAGACGGACTACACCTTC

d_call: -
v_call: TRBV21-1
clone_size: -
j_call: TRBJ2-7
cdr3_aa: CASSRPGLAGGRQYF
cdr3_nt: TGTGCCAGCAGCAGGCCGGGACTAGCGGGAGGGAGGCAGTACTTC

d_call: -
v_call: TRBV19
clone_size: -
j_call: TRBJ2-3
cdr3_aa: CASSELTGQKGDTQYF
cdr3_nt: TGTGCCAGTAGTGAACTCACAGGACAGAAGGGAGATACGCAGTATTTT

d_call: TRBD2
v_call: TRBV7-2
clone_size: -
j_call: TRBJ2-7
cdr3_aa: CASSRGGSGNYEQYF
cdr3_nt: TGTGCCAGCAGCCGGGGCGGTAGCGGGAACTACGAGCAGTACTTC

d_call: TRBD2
v_call: TRBV27
clone_size: -
j_call: TRBJ2-3
cdr3_aa: CASRDSGSTDTQYF
cdr3_nt: TGTGCCAGCAGGGATAGCGGGAGCACAGATACGCAGTATTTT

d_call: -
v_call: TRBV30
clone_size: -
j_call: TRBJ2-1
cdr3_aa: CARSSYNEQFF
cdr3_nt: TGTGCTCGAAGCTCCTACAATGAGCAGTTCTTC

d_call: -
v_call: TRBV4-2
clone_size: -
j_call: TRBJ1-2
cdr3_aa: CASSQGPVGGGIANYGYTF
cdr3_nt: TGTGCCAGCAGCCAAGGTCCGGTCGGGGGGGGAATAGCTAACTATGGCTACACCTTC

d_call: -
v_call: TRBV6-1
clone_size: -
j_call: TRBJ2-5
cdr3_aa: CASSVILYQETQYF
cdr3_nt: TGTGCCAGCAGTGTAATACTGTACCAAGAGACCCAGTACTTC

d_call: TRBD2
v_call: TRBV5-1
clone_size: -
j_call: TRBJ2-2
cdr3_aa: CASSWGVAGVYTGELFF
cdr3_nt: TGCGCCAGCAGCTGGGGAGTAGCGGGAGTTTATACCGGGGAGCTGTTTTTT

d_call: -
v_call: TRBV7-8
clone_size: few
j_call: TRBJ1-5
cdr3_aa: CASSSTAQPQHF
cdr3_nt: TGTGCCAGCAGCTCGACAGCTCAGCCCCAGCATTTT

d_call: -
v_call: TRBV28
clone_size: -
j_call: TRBJ2-2
cdr3_aa: CASSPGVTWELFF
cdr3_nt: TGTGCCAGCAGCCCAGGGGTCACCTGGGAGCTGTTTTTT

d_call: TRBD1
v_call: TRBV10-3
clone_size: -
j_call: TRBJ2-3
cdr3_aa: CAISSTTGERTDTQYF
cdr3_nt: TGTGCCATCAGTTCCACTACAGGGGAAAGGACAGATACGCAGTATTTT

d_call: -
v_call: TRBV27
clone_size: once
j_call: TRBJ2-1
cdr3_aa: CASKPPKPYNEQFF
cdr3_nt: TGTGCCAGCAAACCCCCGAAACCCTACAATGAGCAGTTCTTC

d_call: TRBD1
v_call: TRBV4-1
clone_size: -
j_call: TRBJ1-4
cdr3_aa: CASSKTGREKLFF
cdr3_nt: TGCGCCAGCAGCAAGACAGGGCGAGAAAAACTGTTTTTT

d_call: -
v_call: TRBV11-1
clone_size: -
j_call: TRBJ2-5
cdr3_aa: CASSLTEETQYF
cdr3_nt: TGTGCCAGCAGCCTGACGGAGGAGACCCAGTACTTC

d_call: TRBD2
v_call: TRBV5-1
clone_size: -
j_call: TRBJ2-3
cdr3_aa: CASSFGTSGTDTQYF
cdr3_nt: TGCGCCAGCAGCTTCGGGACTAGCGGAACAGATACGCAGTATTTT

d_call: TRBD1
v_call: TRBV5-1
clone_size: -
j_call: TRBJ2-5
cdr3_aa: CASSLGQGGETQYF
cdr3_nt: TGCGCCAGCAGCCTCGGACAGGGAGGCGAGACCCAGTACTTC

d_call: TRBD2
v_call: TRBV7-9
clone_size: -
j_call: TRBJ2-1
cdr3_aa: CASSFSGSSYNEQFF
cdr3_nt: TGTGCCAGCAGCTTTAGCGGGAGTTCCTACAATGAGCAGTTCTTC

d_call: -
v_call: TRBV18
clone_size: -
j_call: TRBJ1-1
cdr3_aa: CASSPSSTGNTEAFF
cdr3_nt: TGTGCCAGCTCACCAAGTTCTACAGGGAACACTGAAGCTTTCTTT

d_call: -
v_call: TRBV28
clone_size: few
j_call: TRBJ2-7
cdr3_aa: CASSLAGVEPSYEQYF
cdr3_nt: TGTGCCAGCAGTTTAGCAGGGGTCGAACCCTCCTACGAGCAGTACTTC

d_call: -
v_call: TRBV6-1
clone_size: -
j_call: TRBJ2-2
cdr3_aa: CASISIDTGELFF
cdr3_nt: TGTGCCAGCATCTCCATAGACACCGGGGAGCTGTTTTTT

d_call: -
v_call: TRBV5-1
clone_size: -
j_call: TRBJ2-5
cdr3_aa: CASRRRPGGPEETQYF
cdr3_nt: TGCGCCAGCAGGCGCCGACCAGGGGGGCCGGAAGAGACCCAGTACTTC

d_call: TRBD1
v_call: TRBV18
clone_size: -
j_call: TRBJ1-1
cdr3_aa: CASSPSQGENTEAFF
cdr3_nt: TGTGCCAGCTCACCCAGTCAGGGGGAGAACACTGAAGCTTTCTTT

d_call: -
v_call: TRBV28
clone_size: -
j_call: TRBJ1-5
cdr3_aa: CASSLSGRSNQPQHF
cdr3_nt: TGTGCCAGCAGTTTATCTGGGCGTAGCAATCAGCCCCAGCATTTT

d_call: TRBD2
v_call: TRBV28
clone_size: -
j_call: TRBJ2-2
cdr3_aa: CASSRRPGLGTGELFF
cdr3_nt: TGTGCCAGCAGCCGACGACCGGGACTAGGGACCGGGGAGCTGTTTTTT

d_call: TRBD2
v_call: TRBV30
clone_size: -
j_call: TRBJ2-3
cdr3_aa: CAWKLAGDTDTQYF
cdr3_nt: TGTGCCTGGAAACTAGCGGGAGACACAGATACGCAGTATTTT

d_call: -
v_call: TRBV5-1
clone_size: -
j_call: TRBJ2-5
cdr3_aa: CASTESGAPQETQYF
cdr3_nt: TGCGCCAGCACTGAGAGCGGAGCGCCTCAAGAGACCCAGTACTTC

d_call: -
v_call: TRBV28
clone_size: few
j_call: TRBJ1-1
cdr3_aa: CASSLRTRRMNTEAFF
cdr3_nt: TGTGCCAGCAGTTTAAGGACACGAAGAATGAACACTGAAGCTTTCTTT

d_call: -
v_call: TRBV28
clone_size: -
j_call: TRBJ1-1
cdr3_aa: CASSLLGVSGHTEAFF
cdr3_nt: TGTGCCAGCAGTTTACTCGGGGTTTCGGGTCACACTGAAGCTTTCTTT

d_call: TRBD1
v_call: TRBV28
clone_size: -
j_call: TRBJ1-2
cdr3_aa: CASSSTRIPGQLFYGYTF
cdr3_nt: TGTGCCAGCAGTTCTACCAGAATCCCGGGACAGCTCTTCTATGGCTACACCTTC

d_call: -
v_call: TRBV7-9
clone_size: -
j_call: TRBJ2-7
cdr3_aa: CASSLLGYEQYF
cdr3_nt: TGTGCCAGCAGCTTACTAGGGTACGAGCAGTACTTC

d_call: TRBD1
v_call: TRBV7-8
clone_size: -
j_call: TRBJ2-7
cdr3_aa: CASSLGLGQDYEQYF
cdr3_nt: TGTGCCAGCAGCTTAGGCTTGGGACAGGACTACGAGCAGTACTTC

d_call: TRBD1
v_call: TRBV28
clone_size: once
j_call: TRBJ2-7
cdr3_aa: CASRGLKGQGLYEQYF
cdr3_nt: TGTGCCAGCAGGGGACTAAAGGGACAGGGACTCTACGAGCAGTACTTC

d_call: TRBD1
v_call: TRBV6-5
clone_size: -
j_call: TRBJ1-6
cdr3_aa: CASRPTDRENSPLHF
cdr3_nt: TGTGCCAGCAGACCCACGGACAGGGAGAATTCACCCCTCCACTTT

d_call: TRBD1
v_call: TRBV7-2
clone_size: -
j_call: TRBJ2-7
cdr3_aa: CASSLGQDLLQYF
cdr3_nt: TGTGCCAGCAGCTTGGGACAGGATTTGCTGCAGTACTTC

d_call: -
v_call: TRBV7-2
clone_size: once
j_call: TRBJ2-1
cdr3_aa: CASSLLPQGGFF
cdr3_nt: TGTGCCAGCAGCTTACTCCCTCAGGGGGGGTTCTTC

d_call: TRBD1
v_call: TRBV27
clone_size: -
j_call: TRBJ1-5
cdr3_aa: CASSPRGPNQPQHF
cdr3_nt: TGTGCCAGCAGCCCCAGGGGGCCCAATCAGCCCCAGCATTTT

d_call: TRBD1
v_call: TRBV6-1
clone_size: -
j_call: TRBJ2-7
cdr3_aa: CASSRGQGEGYEQYF
cdr3_nt: TGTGCCAGCAGTAGGGGACAGGGCGAAGGCTACGAGCAGTACTTC

d_call: -
v_call: TRBV7-9
clone_size: -
j_call: TRBJ2-1
cdr3_aa: CASSPQFF
cdr3_nt: TGTGCCAGCAGCCCGCAGTTCTTC

d_call: TRBD2
v_call: TRBV12-5
clone_size: -
j_call: TRBJ2-1
cdr3_aa: CASGLIPGTSGDRGYNEQFF
cdr3_nt: TGTGCTAGTGGTTTGATCCCCGGGACTAGCGGAGACAGGGGCTACAATGAGCAGTTCTTC

d_call: -
v_call: TRBV7-9
clone_size: -
j_call: TRBJ1-1
cdr3_aa: CASSFTEAFF
cdr3_nt: TGTGCCAGCAGCTTCACTGAAGCTTTCTTT

d_call: -
v_call: TRBV18
clone_size: -
j_call: TRBJ2-7
cdr3_aa: CASSPPSDYEQYF
cdr3_nt: TGTGCCAGCTCACCACCTTCGGACTACGAGCAGTACTTC

d_call: -
v_call: TRBV18
clone_size: -
j_call: TRBJ2-2
cdr3_aa: CASSPRKGDTGELFF
cdr3_nt: TGTGCCAGCTCACCTCGCAAAGGGGACACCGGGGAGCTGTTTTTT

d_call: -
v_call: TRBV5-5
clone_size: -
j_call: TRBJ2-7
cdr3_aa: CASSIGVGYSYEQYF
cdr3_nt: TGTGCCAGCAGCATCGGGGTGGGGTACTCCTACGAGCAGTACTTC

d_call: TRBD1
v_call: TRBV5-8
clone_size: -
j_call: TRBJ2-7
cdr3_aa: CASSWDRANYEQYF
cdr3_nt: TGTGCCAGCAGCTGGGACAGGGCTAACTACGAGCAGTACTTC

d_call: TRBD2
v_call: TRBV7-9
clone_size: once
j_call: TRBJ2-7
cdr3_aa: CASSLGAGGGRGAYEQYF
cdr3_nt: TGTGCCAGCAGCTTAGGCGCGGGCGGGGGACGGGGAGCCTACGAGCAGTACTTC

d_call: -
v_call: TRBV7-9
clone_size: few
j_call: TRBJ1-5
cdr3_aa: CASSSHTGQPQHF
cdr3_nt: TGTGCCAGCAGCTCGCACACGGGGCAGCCCCAGCATTTT

d_call: -
v_call: TRBV28
clone_size: -
j_call: TRBJ2-2
cdr3_aa: CASSLRGELFF
cdr3_nt: TGTGCCAGCAGTTTGCGAGGGGAGCTGTTTTTT

d_call: TRBD1
v_call: TRBV10-3
clone_size: -
j_call: TRBJ1-2
cdr3_aa: CAITRDRGLGYTF
cdr3_nt: TGTGCCATCACCCGGGACAGGGGGCTTGGCTACACCTTC

d_call: -
v_call: TRBV5-1
clone_size: -
j_call: TRBJ2-3
cdr3_aa: CASSLGFGQFFTDTQYF
cdr3_nt: TGCGCCAGCAGCTTGGGGTTCGGACAGTTCTTCACAGATACGCAGTATTTT